These 19 T cell receptor beta chains share one sample of origin, sequenced in a study of T-cell memory formation after mild COVID-19. One entry per CDR3 protein, called by TCRdb with MiXCR from the 5' RACE reads. The sample carries fewer than 350,000 distinct CDR3 sequences, 14% recorded once. What was sequenced was PBMCs or a T cell subset sorted from them (not recorded which). Source of these receptors: a man younger than 35 who had mild COVID-19 (a few samples of this study predate the infection). Cell type and time point are not known.

This clonotype was found many times. The chain employs TRBV7-2 and TRBJ2-2; D tentatively reads TRBD1 or TRBD2 (6 bases each). CDR1 is SGHTA and CDR2 is FQGNSA in the germline V gene. Trimming stripped 3 bases from V and 5 bases from J, with 10 bases between. CDR3 length: 14 residues. CDR3 DNA sequence: TGTGCCAGCAGCTTCGGGGGCGAGACCGGGGAGCTGTTTTTT. This encodes CASSFGGETGELFF.

The rearrangement links TRBV5-1 to TRBJ1-4, with a tentative D call TRBD1 (6 bases). The CDR3 runs to 18 residues. The germline V gene encodes CDR1 SGHRS and CDR2 YFSETQ. Trimming took off 2 bases at V and 0 bases at J, with 17 bases between the two ends. For the CDR3, the DNA is TGCGCCAGCAGCTTACGGACAGACCTTCATGCAACTAATGAAAAACTGTTTTTT. This encodes CASSLRTDLHATNEKLFF.

The J gene is TRBJ1-6, the V gene TRBV6-2 or TRBV6-3; D remains unclear. V lost 5 bases and J lost 0, with 11 bases in between. CDR1 and CDR2 (germline): MNHEY, SVGEGT. The CDR3 contains 16 residues. CDR3 residues: CASSRRGGSYNSPLHF. CDR3 DNA: TGTGCCAGCAGTCGGCGAGGCGGCTCCTATAATTCACCCCTCCACTTT.

The chain has TRBV10-3 and TRBJ2-7, with 9 bases identical to TRBD1. The J segment lost 3 bases and the V segment lost 6 bases, leaving 6 bases of the junction unmatched. The CDR3 is 14 residues long. Per germline, CDR1 ENHRY and CDR2 SYGVKD. DNA for the CDR3: TGTGCCATCAGGGCACCGGGACAGGGCTACGAGCAGTACTTC. This translates into CAIRAPGQGYEQYF.

This clonotype was counted ten times or more. The chain employs TRBV27 and TRBJ2-3; D is ambiguous. CDR3 length: 11 residues. Trimming took off 8 bases at V and 6 bases at J, with 9 bases between the two ends. CDR1 is MNHEY and CDR2 is SMNVEV in the germline V gene (reference sequence). The CDR3 sequence: CASRLGDTQYF. The DNA for the CDR3 is TGTGCCAGCCGATTGGGGGATACGCAGTATTTT.

This clonotype was counted a few times. The rearrangement links TRBV7-3 to TRBJ1-1, with D possibly matching TRBD1 (5 bases). Trimming shortened V by 1 base and J by 7 bases, and 7 bases separated the two germline ends. The CDR3 covers 12 residues. The germline V gene has CDR1 SGHTA and CDR2 FQGTGA. CDR3 coding DNA: TGTGCCAGCAGCTTAAGGACAAGTGAAGCTTTCTTT. Its translation: CASSLRTSEAFF.

The V and J genes are TRBV7-2 and TRBJ2-1; weak D call: TRBD1 (6 bases). This CDR3 has 15 residues. The germline V gene has CDR1 SGHTA and CDR2 FQGNSA. The ends were cut back, 1 base at V and 5 bases at J, with 12 bases in the middle. The CDR3 DNA sequence: TGTGCCAGCAGCTTAGTGTGGGGGCAGGACAATGAGCAGTTCTTC. Translating it yields CASSLVWGQDNEQFF.

CDR3 DNA: TGCGCCAGCAGCCAAGATTCAGGGGGCGCGGTCAGTGAGCAGTTCTTC. Encoded protein: CASSQDSGGAVSEQFF. The V and J genes are TRBV4-3 and TRBJ2-1; 8 bases are a match to TRBD1. With V trimmed by 0 bases and J by 9 bases, 10 bases remained unmatched. The CDR3 has 16 amino acids. Germline CDR1 LGHNA, CDR2 YSLEER.

The J gene is TRBJ1-6, the V gene TRBV6-5; D may be TRBD1 (5 bases). V was trimmed by 0 bases and J by 9 bases, leaving 9 bases between them. Germline lookup yields CDR1 MNHEY and CDR2 SVGAGI. The CDR3 is made up of 14 amino acids. CDR3 sequence (DNA): TGTGCCAGCAGTTACTCGGGACTCTCTTCACCCCTCCACTTT. Its translation is CASSYSGLSSPLHF.

The chain joins TRBV4-3 to TRBJ2-7; 14 bases agree with TRBD2. V lost 0 bases, J lost 5 bases, and 3 bases stayed unmatched. This CDR3 is 16 amino acids long. Germline V gene data show CDR1 as LGHNA and CDR2 as YSLEER. Here the CDR3 reads CASSQEGTSGGNEQYF. As DNA, the CDR3 is TGCGCCAGCAGCCAAGAAGGGACTAGCGGGGGTAACGAGCAGTACTTC.

In this sample, this clonotype turned up a few times. This chain uses TRBV20-1 with TRBJ2-2; TRBD1 matches at 7 bases. The V gene's germline CDR1 is DFQATT and CDR2 SNEGSKA (reference sequence). Germline trimming cut 0 bases from V and 4 bases from J; bases unmatched to any gene: 8. The CDR3 is 16 residues long. As DNA, the CDR3 is TGCAGTGCTAGAGATTCCGGACAGGCGCTCACCGGGGAGCTGTTTTTT. This sequence encodes CSARDSGQALTGELFF.

This clonotype was detected only a few times. This chain joins TRBV6-6 and TRBJ2-1, with 11 bases lining up with TRBD2. Germline values: CDR1 MNHNY, CDR2 SVGAGI (reference sequence). The CDR3 runs 16 residues. Germline trimming cut 0 bases from V and 6 bases from J; bases unmatched to any gene: 4. CDR3 DNA sequence: TGTGCCAGCAGTTACTCGGGGACTAGCGGTAGCAATGAGCAGTTCTTC. Protein: CASSYSGTSGSNEQFF.

This clonotype occurred many times. One end of the junction varies from germline; a read error may be responsible. The chain joins TRBV5-1 to TRBJ2-5; 11 bases are a match to TRBD2. This CDR3 is 14 amino acids long. CDR1 is SGHRS and CDR2 is YFSETQ in the germline V gene. CDR3 loop: CASSLAGGRETQYF. DNA for the CDR3: TGTGCCAGCAGCTTAGCGGGGGGGCGAGAGACCCAGTACTTC.

This clonotype has a handful of counts. V and J are TRBV25-1 and TRBJ1-6; D perhaps matches TRBD1 (6 bases). Germline assignment: CDR1 MGHDK and CDR2 SYGVNS. The CDR3 is made up of 13 amino acids. Trimming took off 7 bases at V and 10 bases at J, with 14 bases between the two ends. The CDR3: CASKGGALSPLHF. CDR3 sequence (DNA): TGTGCCAGCAAGGGGGGAGCTTTATCACCCCTCCACTTT.

A few counts support this clonotype. The chain has TRBV6-2 or TRBV6-3 and TRBJ1-1; tentative D call: TRBD1 (5 bases). V was trimmed by 10 bases and J by 6 bases, leaving 18 bases between them. CDR3 length: 13 amino acids. Germline V CDR1 and CDR2: MNHEY, SVGEGT. Here the CDR3 reads CATLSPSGPEAFF. DNA of the CDR3: TGTGCCACCTTGAGCCCCTCGGGACCTGAAGCTTTCTTT.

The V and J genes are TRBV24-1 and TRBJ2-2; D could derive from TRBD1 or TRBD2 (5 bases each). The germline CDR1 and CDR2 sequences are KGHDR and SFDVKD. Trimming pared 3 bases from V and 0 bases from J, leaving 10 bases between. The length of the CDR3 is 16 residues. The DNA of the CDR3 is TGTGCCACCAGTGATACCGGGACGGCGAACACCGGGGAGCTGTTTTTT. Its protein product is CATSDTGTANTGELFF.

V gene TRBV18 combines with J gene TRBJ2-3; D may be TRBD2 (5 bases). The CDR3 sequence is 15 residues long. The V end lost 4 bases, the J end lost 0 bases, and 11 bases lay between the germline ends. CDR1 is KGHSH, CDR2 LQKENI, per germline. The CDR3 sequence: CASSLSGPSTDTQYF. The CDR3 region has the DNA TGTGCCAGCTCACTAAGCGGCCCTAGCACAGATACGCAGTATTTT.

The gene calls are TRBV21-1 and TRBJ2-7; the D call of TRBD1 is as the table states it, not checked on the DNA. TRBV21-1 is a known pseudogene. The CDR3 spans 14 residues. CDR3 in DNA: TGTGCCAGCAGATTCGAGACAGGGGTCCACGAGCAGTACGTC. Protein product: CASRFETGVHEQYV.

This clonotype has ten or more counts. The chain recombines TRBV2 with TRBJ2-1, with TRBD2 matching over 8 bases. V gave up 3 bases and J gave up 0 bases; unmatched junction bases: 7. Germline CDR1 SNHLY, CDR2 FYNNEI. CDR3 length: 17 amino acids. DNA for the CDR3: TGTGCCAGCAGTGATCCGGGAGGGGGGAGCTCCTACAATGAGCAGTTCTTC. Protein sequence: CASSDPGGGSSYNEQFF.